This TCR beta chain was retrieved from a study of Ad26.COV2.S vaccination and SARS-CoV-2 variants. Study summary: Ad26.COV2.S was injected intramuscularly once or twice, 56 days apart.

Sequenced by immunoSEQ multiplex PCR; TCRdb stores in-frame clones only, minus some. This sample has 500,000 or so clones; 70% to 90% occur once, and the top ten carry roughly 13%. Treatment denoted: around 19 received Ad26.COV2.S at low or high dose, single or two shots; 5 received placebo; per-sample allocation not given. Sampling took place 63 days after the first vaccine or placebo injection. Germline loops: CDR1 SGHTS, CDR2 YDEGEE. This CDR3 has 14 residues. Trimming took 0 bases from V and 2 from J, leaving 9 bases between them. The sequencing here drew on peripheral blood, taken in a trial of Ad26.COV2.S vaccine versus placebo. The TCR originated in a person between 18 and 65 years old who received the Ad26.COV2.S COVID-19 vaccine or a placebo. This sequence joins TRBV5-8 and TRBJ2-7; D may correspond to TRBD1 or TRBD2 (5 bases each). CDR3 region: CASSLAGTAYEQYF. CDR3 DNA sequence: TGTGCCAGCAGCTTGGCGGGGACGGCCTACGAGCAGTACTTC.